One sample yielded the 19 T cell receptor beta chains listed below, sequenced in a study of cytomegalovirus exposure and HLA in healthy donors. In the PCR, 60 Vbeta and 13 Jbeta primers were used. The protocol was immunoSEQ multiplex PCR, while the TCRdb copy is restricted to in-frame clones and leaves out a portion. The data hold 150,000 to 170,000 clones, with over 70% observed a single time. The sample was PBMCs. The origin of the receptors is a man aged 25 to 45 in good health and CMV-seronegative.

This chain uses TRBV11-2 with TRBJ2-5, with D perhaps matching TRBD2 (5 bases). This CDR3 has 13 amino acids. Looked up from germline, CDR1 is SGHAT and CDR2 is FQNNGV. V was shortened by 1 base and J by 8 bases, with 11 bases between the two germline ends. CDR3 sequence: CASSLVERGTQYF. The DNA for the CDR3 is TGTGCCAGCAGCTTAGTGGAACGGGGAACCCAGTACTTC.

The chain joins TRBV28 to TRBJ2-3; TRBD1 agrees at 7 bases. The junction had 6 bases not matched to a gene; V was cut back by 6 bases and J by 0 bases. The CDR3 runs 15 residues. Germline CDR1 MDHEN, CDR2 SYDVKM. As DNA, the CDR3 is TGTGCCAGCAGACCGACAGGGAGTAGCACAGATACGCAGTATTTT. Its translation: CASRPTGSSTDTQYF.

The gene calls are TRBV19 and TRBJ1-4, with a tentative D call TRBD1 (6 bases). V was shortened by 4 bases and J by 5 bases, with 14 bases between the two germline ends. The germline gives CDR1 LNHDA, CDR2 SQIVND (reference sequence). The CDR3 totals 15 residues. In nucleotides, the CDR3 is TGTGCCAGTAGTACAAACAGGGATACCAATGAAAAACTGTTTTTT. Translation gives CASSTNRDTNEKLFF.

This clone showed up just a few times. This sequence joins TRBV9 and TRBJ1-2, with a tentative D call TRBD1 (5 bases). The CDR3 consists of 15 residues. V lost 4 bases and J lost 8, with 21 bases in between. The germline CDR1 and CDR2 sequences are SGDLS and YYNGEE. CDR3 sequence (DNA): TGTGCCAGCAGCTCAAACCAGGGACTTGTGGGGGGCTACACCTTC. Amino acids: CASSSNQGLVGGYTF.

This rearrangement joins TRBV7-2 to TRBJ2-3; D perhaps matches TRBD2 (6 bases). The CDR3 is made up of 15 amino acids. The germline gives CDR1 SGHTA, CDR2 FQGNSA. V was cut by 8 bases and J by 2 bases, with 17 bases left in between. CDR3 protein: CASRRGTWYTDTQYF. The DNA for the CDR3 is TGTGCCAGCCGGAGGGGCACGTGGTACACAGATACGCAGTATTTT.

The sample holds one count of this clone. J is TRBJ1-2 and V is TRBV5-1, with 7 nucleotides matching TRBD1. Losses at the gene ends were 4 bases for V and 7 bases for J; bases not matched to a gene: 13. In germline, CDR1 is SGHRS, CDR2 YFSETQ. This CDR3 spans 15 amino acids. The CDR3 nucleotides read TGCGCCAGCAGCCCTCTACGACAGGGCGGTAGTGGCTACACCTTC. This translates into CASSPLRQGGSGYTF.

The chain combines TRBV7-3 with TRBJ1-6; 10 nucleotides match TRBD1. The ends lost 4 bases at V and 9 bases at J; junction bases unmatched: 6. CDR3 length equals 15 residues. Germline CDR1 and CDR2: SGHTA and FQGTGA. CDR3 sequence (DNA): TGTGCCAGCAGCTCCGGACAGGGGGATGGTTCACCCCTCCACTTT. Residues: CASSSGQGDGSPLHF. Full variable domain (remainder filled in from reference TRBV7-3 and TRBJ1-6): GAGVSQTPSNKVTEKGKYVELRCDPISGHTALYWYRQSLGQGPEFLIYFQGTGAADDSGLPNDRFFAVRPEGSVSTLKIQRTERGDSAVYLCASSSGQGDGSPLHFGNGTRLTVT.

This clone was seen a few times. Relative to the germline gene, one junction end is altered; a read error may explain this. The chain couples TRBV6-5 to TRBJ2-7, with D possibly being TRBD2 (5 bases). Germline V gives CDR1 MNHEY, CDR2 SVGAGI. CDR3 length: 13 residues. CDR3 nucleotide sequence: TGTGCCAGCAGTCCTCTTAACACGGCCGGGAAGGACTTC. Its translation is CASSPLNTAGKDF.

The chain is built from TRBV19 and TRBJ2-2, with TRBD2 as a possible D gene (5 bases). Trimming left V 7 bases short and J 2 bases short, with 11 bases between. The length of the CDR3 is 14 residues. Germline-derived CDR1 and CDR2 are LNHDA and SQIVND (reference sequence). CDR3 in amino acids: CASNPGINTGELFF. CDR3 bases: TGTGCCAGTAACCCCGGGATAAACACCGGGGAGCTGTTTTTT.

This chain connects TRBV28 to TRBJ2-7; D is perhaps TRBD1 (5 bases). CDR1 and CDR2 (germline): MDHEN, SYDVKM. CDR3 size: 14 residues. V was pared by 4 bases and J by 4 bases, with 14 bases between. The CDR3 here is CASSSRQTTYEQYF. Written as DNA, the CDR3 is TGTGCCAGCAGTTCCCGACAGACCACTTACGAGCAGTACTTC.

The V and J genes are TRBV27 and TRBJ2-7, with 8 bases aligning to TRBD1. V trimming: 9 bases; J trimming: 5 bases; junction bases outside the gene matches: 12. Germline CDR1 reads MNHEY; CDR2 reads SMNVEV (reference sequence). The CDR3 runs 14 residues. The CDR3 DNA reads TGTGCCAGTTACAGGACAGGGTCACGGGACGAGCAGTACTTC. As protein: CASYRTGSRDEQYF.

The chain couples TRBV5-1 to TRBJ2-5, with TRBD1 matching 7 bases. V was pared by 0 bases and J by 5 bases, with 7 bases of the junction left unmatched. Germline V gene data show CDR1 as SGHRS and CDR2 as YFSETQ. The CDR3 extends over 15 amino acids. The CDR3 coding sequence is TGCGCCAGCAGCTTGGCCCAGGACAGGATGGAGACCCAGTACTTC. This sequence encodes CASSLAQDRMETQYF.

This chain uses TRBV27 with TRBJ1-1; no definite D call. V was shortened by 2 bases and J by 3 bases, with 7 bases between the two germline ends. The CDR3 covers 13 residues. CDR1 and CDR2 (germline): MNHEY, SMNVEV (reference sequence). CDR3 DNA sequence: TGTGCCAGCAGTTTACAGCGATACACTGAAGCTTTCTTT. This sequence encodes CASSLQRYTEAFF.

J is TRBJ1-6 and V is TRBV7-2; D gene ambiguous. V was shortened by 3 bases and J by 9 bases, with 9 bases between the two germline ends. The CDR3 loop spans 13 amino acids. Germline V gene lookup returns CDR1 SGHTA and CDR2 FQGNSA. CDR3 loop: CASSFTAGSPLHF. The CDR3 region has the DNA TGTGCCAGCAGCTTTACTGCGGGTTCACCCCTCCACTTT. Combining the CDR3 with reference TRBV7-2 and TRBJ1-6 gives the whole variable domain GAGVSQSPSNKVTEKGKDVELRCDPISGHTALYWYRQSLGQGLEFLIYFQGNSAPDKSGLPSDRFSAERTGGSVSTLTIQRTQQEDSAVYLCASSFTAGSPLHFGNGTRLTVT.

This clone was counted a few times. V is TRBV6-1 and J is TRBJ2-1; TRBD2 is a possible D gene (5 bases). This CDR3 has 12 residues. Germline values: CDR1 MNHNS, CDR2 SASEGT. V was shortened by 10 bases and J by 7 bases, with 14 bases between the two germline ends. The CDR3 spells CATLWGANEQFF. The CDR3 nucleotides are TGTGCCACCCTTTGGGGAGCGAATGAGCAGTTCTTC.

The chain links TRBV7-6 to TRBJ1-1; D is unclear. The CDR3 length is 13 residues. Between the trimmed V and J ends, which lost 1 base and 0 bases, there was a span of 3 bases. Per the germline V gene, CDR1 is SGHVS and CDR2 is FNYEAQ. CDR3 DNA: TGTGCCAGCAGCTTAGTTATGAACACTGAAGCTTTCTTT. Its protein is CASSLVMNTEAFF.

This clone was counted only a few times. CDR3 DNA sequence: TGTGCCAGCAGTTACACCCCGGGACAGGGGGATGGCTACACCTTC. This gives the protein CASSYTPGQGDGYTF. The chain couples TRBV6-6 to TRBJ1-2, with 11 positions matching TRBD1. The CDR3 is made up of 15 amino acids. V shed 2 bases, J shed 6 bases, and the junction held 5 bases outside the gene matches. Germline V gives CDR1 MNHNY, CDR2 SVGAGI (reference sequence).

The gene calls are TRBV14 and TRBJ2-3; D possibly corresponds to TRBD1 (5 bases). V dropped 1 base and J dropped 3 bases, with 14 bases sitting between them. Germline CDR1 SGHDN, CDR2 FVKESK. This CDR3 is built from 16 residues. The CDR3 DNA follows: TGTGCCAGCAGCCAAGCGCTAGGCAAGGGGACAGATACGCAGTATTTT. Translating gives CASSQALGKGTDTQYF. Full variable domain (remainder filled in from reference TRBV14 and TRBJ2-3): EAGVTQFPSHSVIEKGQTVTLRCDPISGHDNLYWYRRVMGKEIKFLLHFVKESKQDESGMPNNRFLAERTGGTYSTLKVQPAELEDSGVYFCASSQALGKGTDTQYFGPGTRLTVL.

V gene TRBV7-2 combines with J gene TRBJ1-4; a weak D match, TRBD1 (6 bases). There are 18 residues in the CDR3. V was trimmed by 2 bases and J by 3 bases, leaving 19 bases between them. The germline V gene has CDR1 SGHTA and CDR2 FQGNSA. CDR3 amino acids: CASSLPDRLWAANEKLFF. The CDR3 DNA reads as TGTGCCAGCAGCTTACCGGACAGACTCTGGGCGGCTAATGAAAAACTGTTTTTT.